The sample holds many counts of the clone carrying this TCR beta chain. This sample was included in a study of neurological immune-mediated disorders. A single record per CDR3 protein comes from TCRdb applying MiXCR to the 5' RACE reads. The table has over 20,000 distinct CDR3 sequences, 10% seen once. The unsorted libraries originated from 2 million PBMCs kept at -80 C. Sequencing used PBMCs. The clonotype was recovered from a woman aged 60 to 75 with HTLV-1-associated myelopathy (HAM/TSP).

Here the CDR3 reads CASSLRSTNEQFF. The CDR3 DNA reads TGTGCCAGCAGTTTGCGATCTACGAATGAGCAGTTCTTC. The rearrangement uses TRBV12-3 or TRBV12-4 and TRBJ2-1; D not resolved. There are 13 residues in the CDR3. Trimming shortened V by 3 bases and J by 7 bases, and 10 bases separated the two germline ends.